This T cell receptor (beta chain) stems from a study of identifying expanded T cells in peripheral blood. General observations from the study: Differentially abundant clones: 1 to 1.5 between replicates, roughly 16 at roughly 2 weeks, around 20 at four.

Germline V gene lookup returns CDR1 LNHDA and CDR2 SQIVND (reference sequence). The CDR3 is 15 residues long. The V end was cut by 0 bases, the J end by 5 bases, with 11 bases between. As regards this clone: What it binds is not known.

The table came from immunoSEQ multiplex PCR; TCRdb's copy has only in-frame clones and leaves some out. The sample contains around 81,000 clones, roughly 81% of which appear only once. The source material was blood. This receptor was taken from a person aged 18-70 years in good health. The V call is TRBV19, the J call TRBJ1-5; tentative D call: TRBD1 (5 bases). DNA for the CDR3: TGTGCCAGTAGTATAGATCGAGGGGCTTATCAGCCCCAGCATTTT. It yields the protein CASSIDRGAYQPQHF.